The following is a T cell receptor (beta chain) sequence with its context. The junction departs from germline at one end; a sequencing error may be responsible. This specimen belongs to a study of tumor-infiltrating lymphocytes in primary liver carcinoma. The V gene's germline CDR1 is SGHDT and CDR2 YYEEEE. The length of the CDR3 is 14 residues. Each 20-30 mg portion of unsorted bulk tissue served as the source for co-extraction of RNA and DNA. From about 530 ng total RNA, TCR beta cDNA was generated with a primer in the constant region. TCR beta libraries came from three nested multiplex PCR rounds using slightly modified ARM-PCR. Two initial PCR rounds of approximately 10 cycles each paired TRBV1-TRBV30 forward primers with a C-beta reverse primer. Using its own MiXCR run on the multiplex PCR reads, TCRdb lists one record per CDR3 protein. The data hold more than 45,000 distinct CDR3 sequences, with over 70% observed a single time.

Material for sequencing was liver tumor tissue from sampling region 3. This sample's subset: tumor region T3, left-lateral pole. The TCR originated in a man aged 35 to 55 with primary liver carcinoma and hepatitis B virus infection. V is TRBV5-6 and J is TRBJ2-5; a weak D match, TRBD2 (5 bases). In DNA form, the CDR3 reads TGTGTCAGCAGCTTGTTCGACGGGGAAGAGACCCAGTACTTC. Encoded protein: CVSSLFDGEETQYF.